This is a list of T cell receptor beta chains from one sample in a study of T cell responses to AZD1222 COVID-19 vaccine. The table came from immunoSEQ multiplex PCR; TCRdb's copy has only in-frame clones and leaves some out. The sample has about 100,000 clones; about nine tenths are singletons. The sample was peripheral blood, taken on day 0 of AZD1222 vaccination. The receptors were sampled from an adult in good health. The CDR3 runs from the conserved cysteine through the conserved F or W. Each record gives: CDR3 length, clone size, D gene, V gene, J gene, CDR3 protein, CDR3 DNA. A D gene is named only where the DNA matches it firmly. Expanded clones are given a class, and other clones once, few, many or no size at all.

15	once	-	TRBV28	TRBJ2-2	CASSLPGLYTGELFF	TGTGCCAGCAGTTTACCAGGACTATACACCGGGGAGCTGTTTTTT
15	once	-	TRBV27	TRBJ1-5	CASSLDGGYLEPQHF	TGTGCCAGCAGTTTAGATGGGGGGTATCTGGAGCCCCAGCATTTT
15	-	TRBD1	TRBV7-9	TRBJ2-3	CASSLARQGTDTQYF	TGTGCCAGCAGCTTAGCCAGACAGGGAACAGATACGCAGTATTTT
11	few	-	TRBV27	TRBJ1-1	CASTPRDEAFF	TGTGCCAGCACCCCTCGAGATGAAGCTTTCTTT
13	-	TRBD1	TRBV27	TRBJ1-5	CATREGAKEPQHF	TGTGCCACACGGGAGGGGGCGAAGGAGCCCCAGCATTTT
14	-	-	TRBV28	TRBJ1-2	CASSLLGNNYGYTF	TGTGCCAGCAGTTTATTAGGCAATAACTATGGCTACACCTTC
12	-	-	TRBV6-5	TRBJ1-1	CASLGFLFEAFF	TGTGCCAGTTTGGGGTTCCTGTTTGAAGCTTTCTTT
15	-	-	TRBV15	TRBJ1-4	CATSRDKATNEKLFF	TGTGCCACCAGCAGAGACAAAGCAACTAATGAAAAACTGTTTTTT
15	once	TRBD2	TRBV5-1	TRBJ2-1	CASSLELAGNNEQFF	TGCGCCAGCAGCTTGGAACTAGCGGGAAACAATGAGCAGTTCTTC
15	once	-	TRBV5-4	TRBJ2-5	CASSLGGSGWETQYF	TGTGCCAGCAGCTTGGGGGGCAGCGGATGGGAGACCCAGTACTTC
19	-	-	TRBV7-9	TRBJ2-6	CASSLAVWEVRSGANVLTF	TGTGCCAGCAGCTTAGCTGTGTGGGAAGTTAGGTCTGGGGCCAACGTCCTGACTTTC
15	once	-	TRBV7-9	TRBJ2-1	CASSPRRRTYNEQFF	TGTGCCAGCAGCCCTAGGCGTCGGACCTACAATGAGCAGTTCTTC
15	-	-	TRBV7-9	TRBJ2-1	CASSFLPSPQDEQFF	TGTGCCAGCAGCTTCCTACCAAGCCCCCAGGATGAGCAGTTCTTC
16	-	TRBD2	TRBV27	TRBJ2-1	CASSSLAGGTYNEQFF	TGTGCCAGCAGTTCCTTAGCGGGAGGGACCTACAATGAGCAGTTCTTC
14	-	-	TRBV6-5	TRBJ2-3	CASSYSAAPTPQYF	TGTGCCAGCAGTTACTCGGCAGCCCCAACCCCGCAGTATTTT
14	-	TRBD1	TRBV27	TRBJ1-6	CASSRTGRGSPLHF	TGTGCCAGCAGTCGGACAGGGAGGGGTTCACCCCTCCACTTT
15	-	-	TRBV19	TRBJ1-5	CASRKTVTSYQPQHF	TGTGCCAGTAGGAAGACAGTTACAAGTTATCAGCCCCAGCATTTT
17	-	TRBD2	TRBV29-1	TRBJ2-3	CSATLLILAGVEIPQYF	TGCAGCGCAACCTTATTGATACTAGCGGGAGTGGAAATTCCGCAGTATTTT
16	-	TRBD2	TRBV9	TRBJ2-1	CASSVGGAGVFNEQFF	TGTGCCAGCAGCGTCGGGGGAGCGGGAGTATTTAATGAGCAGTTCTTC
14	-	-	TRBV6-6	TRBJ1-2	CASNQDNYFYGYTF	TGTGCCAGCAACCAGGACAATTATTTCTATGGCTACACCTTC
13	-	-	TRBV12-3/TRBV12-4	TRBJ2-5	CASSPTNGETQYF	TGTGCCAGCAGTCCCACAAATGGCGAGACCCAGTACTTC
13	-	-	TRBV5-1	TRBJ1-5	CASSLDGSQPQHF	TGCGCCAGCAGCTTGGATGGATCTCAGCCCCAGCATTTT
15	-	-	TRBV19	TRBJ2-1	CASTGITSLYNEQFF	TGTGCCAGCACAGGAATCACAAGCCTTTACAATGAGCAGTTCTTC
15	-	-	TRBV4-2	TRBJ2-7	CASSQDASITYEQYF	TGTGCCAGCAGCCAAGATGCCAGCATCACCTACGAGCAGTACTTC
14	-	-	TRBV28	TRBJ1-2	CASRPTGRNNGYTF	TGTGCCAGCAGGCCAACGGGACGGAATAATGGCTACACCTTC
13	-	-	TRBV11-2	TRBJ1-1	CASSIFEATEAFF	TGTGCCAGCAGCATTTTTGAAGCCACTGAAGCTTTCTTT
15	once	TRBD1	TRBV4-1	TRBJ1-1	CASSQDTPGGTEAFF	TGCGCCAGCAGCCAAGATACCCCAGGGGGCACTGAAGCTTTCTTT
14	few	-	TRBV2	TRBJ2-7	CASSPTVFSYEQYF	TGTGCCAGCAGCCCGACAGTCTTCTCCTACGAGCAGTACTTC
13	few	-	TRBV5-1	TRBJ2-7	CASGRGETYEQYF	TGCGCCAGCGGTCGTGGGGAAACCTACGAGCAGTACTTC
13	-	-	TRBV10-3	TRBJ2-2	CAISEPYAGELFF	TGTGCCATCAGTGAACCTTATGCCGGGGAGCTGTTTTTT
14	-	-	TRBV5-1	TRBJ1-1	CASSPLAQNTEAFF	TGCGCCAGCAGCCCTTTGGCGCAGAACACTGAAGCTTTCTTT
16	-	-	TRBV7-9	TRBJ1-2	CASSLGQVNGNYGYTF	TGTGCCAGCAGCTTAGGACAGGTGAACGGAAACTATGGCTACACCTTC
14	few	-	TRBV11-1	TRBJ2-7	CASSLKDRTYEQYF	TGTGCCAGCAGCTTAAAAGACAGGACCTACGAGCAGTACTTC
17	-	-	TRBV11-2	TRBJ1-2	CASSLAIGGATNYGYTF	TGTGCCAGCAGCTTAGCAATAGGGGGAGCAACTAACTATGGCTACACCTTC
14	-	TRBD1	TRBV5-5	TRBJ1-6	CASSLEQGGPPLHF	TGTGCCAGCAGCTTGGAGCAGGGGGGGCCACCCCTCCACTTT
14	few	-	TRBV4-2	TRBJ1-1	CASSPSIGPAEAFF	TGTGCCAGCAGCCCCAGTATTGGTCCCGCCGAAGCTTTCTTT
17	-	TRBD1	TRBV11-3	TRBJ1-1	CASSSTLPGQMNTEAFF	TGTGCCAGCAGCTCCACCCTCCCGGGACAGATGAACACTGAAGCTTTCTTT
17	-	TRBD1	TRBV2	TRBJ1-4	CASSDHAPGTGNEKLFF	TGTGCCAGCAGCGACCATGCCCCCGGGACAGGGAATGAAAAACTGTTTTTT
15	-	-	TRBV6-5	TRBJ2-1	CASSYQGGSYNEQFF	TGTGCCAGCAGTTACCAGGGGGGCTCCTACAATGAGCAGTTCTTC
18	once	-	TRBV18	TRBJ1-3	CASSPIRPGLYSGNTIYF	TGTGCCAGCTCACCAATTAGACCGGGACTCTACTCTGGAAACACCATATATTTT
14	-	TRBD2	TRBV7-3	TRBJ2-7	CASSSLAGDHEQYF	TGTGCCAGCAGCTCGTTAGCGGGAGACCACGAGCAGTACTTC
16	-	TRBD2	TRBV4-2	TRBJ2-7	CASSQDWGGGPHEQYF	TGTGCCAGCAGCCAAGATTGGGGGGGAGGGCCCCACGAGCAGTACTTC
19	-	TRBD1	TRBV4-1	TRBJ1-4	CASSQLGTGGPSANEKLFF	TGCGCCAGCAGCCAACTGGGGACAGGGGGCCCTTCGGCTAATGAAAAACTGTTTTTT
14	-	-	TRBV27	TRBJ2-7	CASSLYGRDREQYF	TGTGCCAGCAGTTTATACGGGAGAGATCGCGAGCAGTACTTC
11	-	TRBD2	TRBV20-1	TRBJ2-7	CSARTSGSADF	TGCAGTGCTCGGACTAGCGGAAGCGCGGACTTC
15	-	-	TRBV5-1	TRBJ1-5	CASSLSGNSNQPQHF	TGCGCCAGCAGCTTGAGCGGAAATAGCAATCAGCCCCAGCATTTT
12	-	-	TRBV7-3	TRBJ1-3	CASSLSGNTIYF	TGTGCCAGCAGCTTAAGTGGAAACACCATATATTTT